This TCR beta chain was identified in a study of CD8 T cells in Susac syndrome. With random hexamers, about 0.45 to 1 ug RNA was reverse transcribed. One entry per CDR3 protein results from TCRdb running MiXCR on the immunoSEQ multiplex PCR reads. The sample shows 140,000 or so distinct CDR3 sequences, about 94% of them seen only once. CD8+ and CD4+ T cells from blood underwent TCR beta sequencing. The TCR originated in a human donor with Susac syndrome. The sequencing sample was made of CD4+ T cells from PBMCs.

DNA for the CDR3: TGTGCCAGCAGTAAACAGGGAGAGGGGACTGAAGCTTTCTTT. It codes for CASSKQGEGTEAFF. The chain carries TRBV25-1 and TRBJ1-1, with D possibly being TRBD1 (6 bases). The CDR3 length is 14 residues. Trimming left V 5 bases short and J 5 bases short, with 15 bases between. CDR1 MGHDK and CDR2 SYGVNS come from the germline V gene.